A selection of T cell receptor beta chains follows, all from one sample in a study of beta chain features in type 1 diabetes. Measured with immunoSEQ multiplex PCR; TCRdb has only the in-frame clones, and not every one. Of about 150,000 clones in the sample, 10% were seen once. The sequencing sample was made of central memory CD4+ T cells from blood. Every receptor here comes from a man aged 30 to 45 with type 1 diabetes. The CDR3 runs from the conserved cysteine through the conserved F or W. D genes are given only for firm matches. Clone size is given for some rows only: seen once, a few or many times, or a class if the clone is expanded.

NA NA TRBJ2-3 TRBV27 CASTRRFGTDTQYF TGTGCCAGCACTCGGCGGTTCGGCACAGATACGCAGTATTTT
NA few TRBJ1-1 TRBV9 CASSPRYDMAFF TGTGCCAGCAGCCCCAGGTATGATATGGCTTTCTTT
NA few TRBJ1-4 TRBV4-3 CASSQDTFPTTNEKLFF TGCGCCAGCAGCCAAGACACTTTCCCGACAACTAATGAAAAACTGTTTTTT
NA NA TRBJ2-1 TRBV5-1 CASSLVRADNEQFF TGCGCCAGCAGCTTGGTTCGAGCGGACAATGAGCAGTTCTTC
NA NA TRBJ2-3 TRBV28 CASSLAGSTDTQYF TGTGCCAGCAGTTTGGCGGGGAGCACAGATACGCAGTATTTT
NA NA TRBJ2-4 TRBV30 CAWSVAGDIQYF TGTGCCTGGAGTGTAGCCGGGGACATTCAGTACTTC
NA NA TRBJ1-4 TRBV7-9 CASSLAEANEKLFF TGTGCCAGCAGCTTGGCAGAAGCTAATGAAAAACTGTTTTTT
NA few TRBJ1-1 TRBV27 CASSLLPGNTEAFF TGTGCCAGCAGCCTATTACCGGGAAACACTGAAGCTTTCTTT
NA NA TRBJ2-2 TRBV6-6 CASGRNTGELFF TGTGCCAGCGGCAGGAACACCGGGGAGCTGTTTTTT
NA few TRBJ2-7 TRBV18 CASSPGPAEQYF TGTGCCAGCTCACCTGGGCCCGCCGAGCAGTACTTC
NA NA TRBJ2-7 TRBV7-9 CASSLMSYEYEQYF TGTGCCAGCAGCCTTATGAGCTACGAATACGAGCAGTACTTC
NA NA TRBJ2-6 TRBV7-8 CASSLVGGANVLTF TGTGCCAGCAGCTTAGTGGGCGGGGCCAACGTCCTGACTTTC
TRBD1 many TRBJ1-3 TRBV28 CASSRTGTGNTIYF TGTGCCAGCAGTAGGACAGGGACTGGAAACACCATATATTTT
TRBD2 few TRBJ2-1 TRBV4-2 CASSPTGGPSHNEQFF TGTGCCAGCAGCCCCACGGGAGGGCCTTCACACAATGAGCAGTTCTTC
NA NA TRBJ2-5 TRBV2 CASRQDQETQYF TGTGCCAGTAGACAGGACCAAGAGACCCAGTACTTC
NA few TRBJ1-4 TRBV30 CAWATEGDEKLFF TGTGCCTGGGCCACTGAGGGAGATGAAAAACTGTTTTTT
NA few TRBJ2-3 TRBV5-4 CASSQGGDLGTDTQYF TGTGCCAGCAGCCAAGGGGGGGACCTTGGCACAGATACGCAGTATTTT
TRBD1 NA TRBJ1-1 TRBV5-6 CASLRDRVNTEAFF TGTGCCAGCCTAAGGGACAGGGTGAACACTGAAGCTTTCTTT
NA NA TRBJ2-1 TRBV11-2 CASSLLEYNEQFF TGTGCCAGCAGCTTGCTAGAGTACAATGAGCAGTTCTTC
NA NA TRBJ2-5 TRBV18 CASSPDSEKETQYF TGTGCCAGCTCACCCGATAGCGAGAAAGAGACCCAGTACTTC
TRBD1 few TRBJ2-7 TRBV25-1 CASSPGGTGKNEQYF TGTGCCAGCAGTCCAGGGGGGACAGGGAAGAACGAGCAGTACTTC
NA few TRBJ2-5 TRBV5-4 CASSRPTAIQETQYF TGTGCCAGCAGCCGTCCGACAGCGATCCAAGAGACCCAGTACTTC
TRBD1 NA TRBJ2-7 TRBV18 CASSPTLTGGGYEQYF TGTGCCAGCTCACCAACCCTGACAGGGGGCGGCTACGAGCAGTACTTC
TRBD2 few TRBJ2-1 TRBV5-1 CASSPGLAFQGEQFF TGCGCCAGCAGCCCGGGACTAGCCTTCCAGGGTGAGCAGTTCTTC
NA NA TRBJ1-2 TRBV7-9 CASSLERYGYTF TGTGCCAGCAGCTTAGAGCGCTATGGCTACACCTTC
TRBD2 NA TRBJ2-5 TRBV18 CASPRTSGGGETQYF TGTGCCAGCCCCCGGACTAGCGGAGGCGGGGAGACCCAGTACTTC
NA NA TRBJ1-4 TRBV14 CASSQERGINEKLFF TGTGCCAGCAGCCAAGAAAGAGGGATCAATGAAAAACTGTTTTTT
TRBD2 few TRBJ2-5 TRBV7-7 CASSLGLAGGVETQYF TGTGCTAGCAGCTTAGGCCTAGCGGGAGGTGTAGAGACCCAGTACTTC
NA many TRBJ1-2 TRBV28 CASSLQDYGYTF TGTGCCAGCAGTTTACAGGACTATGGCTACACCTTC
NA NA TRBJ2-3 TRBV5-1 CASQRDRRSSTDTQYF TGCGCCAGCCAGAGAGACAGGAGATCTAGCACAGATACGCAGTATTTT
NA NA TRBJ2-1 TRBV7-8 CASSLDRGPGIF TGTGCCAGCAGCTTAGACCGTGGGCCAGGCATCTTC
NA few TRBJ2-3 TRBV18 CASHTPQTDTQYF TGTGCCAGCCATACTCCCCAAACAGATACGCAGTATTTT
NA few TRBJ2-1 TRBV5-1 CASSRPYIPSAIYNEQFF TGCGCCAGCAGCCGCCCCTACATACCTAGCGCCATCTACAATGAGCAGTTCTTC
TRBD2 NA TRBJ2-7 TRBV28 CASSSRISGGTSGRVGSYEQYF TGTGCCAGCAGTTCCCGGATCTCTGGGGGGACTAGCGGGAGGGTAGGCTCCTACGAGCAGTACTTC
NA few TRBJ2-7 TRBV2 CASSFSYEQYF TGTGCCAGCAGTTTTTCTTACGAGCAGTACTTC
TRBD1 few TRBJ1-1 TRBV7-9 CASSRQGSSMNTEAFF TGTGCCAGCAGCCGACAGGGATCGTCGATGAACACTGAAGCTTTCTTT
TRBD2 few TRBJ2-7 TRBV4-2 CASSSPTSGRGEQYF TGTGCCAGCAGCTCCCCGACTAGCGGGAGGGGCGAGCAGTACTTC
TRBD2 NA TRBJ2-1 TRBV7-3 CASSPGASGINEQFF TGTGCCAGCAGCCCAGGGGCTAGCGGGATTAATGAGCAGTTCTTC
NA few TRBJ2-7 TRBV2 CASSDRASSSEQYF TGTGCCAGCAGTGACCGGGCTAGCTCCTCCGAGCAGTACTTC
TRBD2 NA TRBJ2-7 TRBV2 CASKGLAGDHEQYF TGTGCCAGCAAGGGACTAGCGGGAGACCACGAGCAGTACTTC
NA few TRBJ2-5 TRBV19 CASSIDPQGRETQYF TGTGCCAGTAGTATAGACCCACAGGGTCGGGAGACCCAGTACTTC
NA NA TRBJ1-1 TRBV10-3 CAIQDNMNTEAFF TGTGCCATCCAGGACAACATGAACACTGAAGCTTTCTTT
TRBD1 NA TRBJ2-7 TRBV5-1 CASSFGTGGSYEQYF TGCGCCAGCAGCTTCGGGACAGGGGGCTCCTACGAGCAGTACTTC
TRBD2 NA TRBJ2-2 TRBV28 CASRYSGSKNTGELFF TGTGCCAGCAGATATAGCGGGAGCAAGAACACCGGGGAGCTGTTTTTT
TRBD1 NA TRBJ2-7 TRBV28 CASSLPGTGWNEQYF TGTGCCAGCAGTTTACCCGGGACAGGGTGGAACGAGCAGTACTTC
NA NA TRBJ1-2 TRBV28 CASSFGGRGYTF TGTGCCAGCAGTTTTGGGGGCCGTGGCTACACCTTC
TRBD1 NA TRBJ1-1 TRBV5-4 CASSLDLGQGAAFF TGTGCCAGCAGCTTGGACTTAGGACAGGGAGCAGCTTTCTTT
NA NA TRBJ2-5 TRBV7-9 CASSSNLGGVETQYF TGTGCCAGCAGTTCAAACCTAGGAGGTGTGGAGACCCAGTACTTC
NA few TRBJ1-1 TRBV29-1 CSVEEVGQRAFF TGCAGCGTTGAAGAGGTGGGGCAGCGAGCTTTCTTT
TRBD1 many TRBJ2-5 TRBV25-1 CASSEWDRDETQYF TGTGCCAGCAGTGAATGGGACAGGGACGAGACCCAGTACTTC
TRBD1 NA TRBJ2-7 TRBV9 CASSVSPGQGAYEQYF TGTGCCAGCAGCGTCTCCCCGGGACAGGGGGCATACGAGCAGTACTTC
NA NA TRBJ2-1 TRBV7-8 CASSFGSSYNEQFF TGTGCCAGCAGCTTTGGGAGCTCCTACAATGAGCAGTTCTTC
TRBD2 few TRBJ2-1 TRBV15 CATSRVWGEGQNEQFF TGTGCCACCAGCAGAGTTTGGGGGGAGGGCCAGAATGAGCAGTTCTTC
NA NA TRBJ2-5 TRBV7-2 CASSLGGTRLRETQYF TGTGCCAGCAGCCTAGGAGGAACGAGGTTAAGGGAGACCCAGTACTTC
TRBD1 few TRBJ2-5 TRBV4-1 CASSQDGRGQTQYF TGCGCCAGCAGCCAAGATGGCAGGGGGCAGACCCAGTACTTC
NA few TRBJ2-7 TRBV9 CASSTGRGEQYF TGTGCCAGCAGTACCGGCAGGGGCGAGCAGTACTTC
NA NA TRBJ2-2 TRBV19 CAIKPPNRGVYTGELFF TGTGCCATTAAGCCTCCGAATAGGGGTGTCTACACCGGGGAGCTGTTTTTT